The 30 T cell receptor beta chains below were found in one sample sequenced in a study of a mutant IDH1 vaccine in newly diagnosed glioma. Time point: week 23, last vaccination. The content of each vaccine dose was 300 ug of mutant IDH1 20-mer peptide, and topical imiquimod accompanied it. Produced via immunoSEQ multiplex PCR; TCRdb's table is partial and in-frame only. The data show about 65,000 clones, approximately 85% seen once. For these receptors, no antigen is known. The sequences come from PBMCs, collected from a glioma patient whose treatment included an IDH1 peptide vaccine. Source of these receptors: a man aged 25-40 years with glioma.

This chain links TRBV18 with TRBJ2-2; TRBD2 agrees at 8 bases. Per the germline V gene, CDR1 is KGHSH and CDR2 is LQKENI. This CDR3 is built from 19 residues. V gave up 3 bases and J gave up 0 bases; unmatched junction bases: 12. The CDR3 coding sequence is TGTGCCAGCTCACCTTGGGCTAGCGGGCCGGGTCCGAACACCGGGGAGCTGTTTTTT. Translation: CASSPWASGPGPNTGELFF.

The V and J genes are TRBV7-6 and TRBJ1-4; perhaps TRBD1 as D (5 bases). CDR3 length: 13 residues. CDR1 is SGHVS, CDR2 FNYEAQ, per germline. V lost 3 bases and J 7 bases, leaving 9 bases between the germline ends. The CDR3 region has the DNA TGTGCCAGCAGCTTGGACCAGGGTGAAAAACTGTTTTTT. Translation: CASSLDQGEKLFF.

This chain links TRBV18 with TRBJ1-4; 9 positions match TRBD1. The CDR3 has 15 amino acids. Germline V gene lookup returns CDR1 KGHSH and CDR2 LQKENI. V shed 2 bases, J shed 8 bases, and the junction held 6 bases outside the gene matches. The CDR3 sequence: CASSPGTGINEKLFF. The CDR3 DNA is TGTGCCAGCTCACCAGGGACAGGGATAAACGAAAAACTGTTTTTT. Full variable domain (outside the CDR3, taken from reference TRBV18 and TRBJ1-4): NAGVMQNPRHLVRRRGQEARLRCSPMKGHSHVYWYRQLPEEGLKFMVYLQKENIIDESGMPKERFSAEFPKEGPSILRIQQVVRGDSAAYFCASSPGTGINEKLFFGSGTQLSVL.

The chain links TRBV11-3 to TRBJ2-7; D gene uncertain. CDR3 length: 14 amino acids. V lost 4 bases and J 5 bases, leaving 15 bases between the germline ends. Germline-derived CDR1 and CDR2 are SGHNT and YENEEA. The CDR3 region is CASSYMDRYHEQYF. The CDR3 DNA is TGTGCCAGCAGCTATATGGACCGGTACCACGAGCAGTACTTC.

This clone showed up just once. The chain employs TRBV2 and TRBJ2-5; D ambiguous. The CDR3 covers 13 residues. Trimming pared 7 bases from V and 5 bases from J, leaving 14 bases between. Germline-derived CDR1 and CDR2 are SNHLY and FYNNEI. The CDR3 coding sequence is TGTGCCAGCATCAGACAAGAGTTTGAGACCCAGTACTTC. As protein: CASIRQEFETQYF. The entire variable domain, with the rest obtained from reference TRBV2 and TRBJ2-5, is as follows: EPEVTQTPSHQVTQMGQEVILRCVPISNHLYFYWYRQILGQKVEFLVSFYNNEISEKSEIFDDQFSVERPDGSNFTLKIRSTKLEDSAMYFCASIRQEFETQYFGPGTRLLVL.

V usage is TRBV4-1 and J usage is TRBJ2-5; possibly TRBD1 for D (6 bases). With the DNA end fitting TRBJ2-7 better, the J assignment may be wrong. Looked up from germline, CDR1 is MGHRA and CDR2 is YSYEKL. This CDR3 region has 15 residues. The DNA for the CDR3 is TGCGCCAGCAGCCCAAGACCTGACAGGACCTCCGAGCAGTACTTC. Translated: CASSPRPDRTSEQYF.

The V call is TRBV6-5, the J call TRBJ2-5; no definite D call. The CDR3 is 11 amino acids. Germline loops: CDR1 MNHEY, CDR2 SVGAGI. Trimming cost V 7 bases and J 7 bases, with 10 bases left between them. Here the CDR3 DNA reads TGTGCCAGCACGTTCCTGATGACCCAGTACTTC. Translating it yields CASTFLMTQYF.

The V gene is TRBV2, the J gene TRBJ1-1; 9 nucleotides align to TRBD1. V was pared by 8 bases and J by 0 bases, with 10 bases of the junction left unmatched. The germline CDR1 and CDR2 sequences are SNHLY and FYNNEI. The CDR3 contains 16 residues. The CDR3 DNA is TGTGCCAGCCGGGACAGGGCTAGGGCGTTGAACACTGAAGCTTTCTTT. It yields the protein CASRDRARALNTEAFF.

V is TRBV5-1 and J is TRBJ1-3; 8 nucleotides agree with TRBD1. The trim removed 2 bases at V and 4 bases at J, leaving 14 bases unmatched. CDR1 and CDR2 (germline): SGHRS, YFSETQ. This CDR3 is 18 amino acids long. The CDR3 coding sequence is TGCGCCAGCAGCTTACGAACCGGACAGGGAACTGCAGGAAACACCATATATTTT. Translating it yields CASSLRTGQGTAGNTIYF.

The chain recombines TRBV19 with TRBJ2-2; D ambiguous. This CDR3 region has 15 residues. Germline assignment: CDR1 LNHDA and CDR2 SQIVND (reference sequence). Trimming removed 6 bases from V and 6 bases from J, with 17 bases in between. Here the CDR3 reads CASSRSTKIAGELFF. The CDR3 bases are TGTGCCAGTAGCCGATCGACCAAAATCGCCGGGGAGCTGTTTTTT. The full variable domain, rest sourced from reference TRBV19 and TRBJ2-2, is DGGITQSPKYLFRKEGQNVTLSCEQNLNHDAMYWYRQDPGQGLRLIYYSQIVNDFQKGDIAEGYSVSREKKESFPLTVTSAQKNPTAFYLCASSRSTKIAGELFFGEGSRLTVL.

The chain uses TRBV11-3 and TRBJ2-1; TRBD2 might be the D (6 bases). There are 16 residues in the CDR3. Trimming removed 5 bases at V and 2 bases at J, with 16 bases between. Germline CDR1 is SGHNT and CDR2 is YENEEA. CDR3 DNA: TGTGCCAGCAGCAAAGTTGGGGGGTCCACCTACAATGAGCAGTTCTTC. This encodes CASSKVGGSTYNEQFF.

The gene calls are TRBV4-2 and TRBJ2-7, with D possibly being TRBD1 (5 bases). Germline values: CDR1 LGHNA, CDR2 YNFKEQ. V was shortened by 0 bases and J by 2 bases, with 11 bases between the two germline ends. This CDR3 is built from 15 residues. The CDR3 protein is CASSQDLQAAYEQYF. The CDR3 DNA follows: TGTGCCAGCAGCCAAGATTTACAGGCTGCCTACGAGCAGTACTTC.

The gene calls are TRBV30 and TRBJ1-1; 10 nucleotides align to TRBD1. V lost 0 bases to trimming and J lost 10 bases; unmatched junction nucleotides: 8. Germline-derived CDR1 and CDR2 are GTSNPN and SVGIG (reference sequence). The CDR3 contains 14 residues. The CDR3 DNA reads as TGTGCCTGGAGTGTCGGGACAGGGGCCCGTAGAGCTTTCTTT. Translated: CAWSVGTGARRAFF.

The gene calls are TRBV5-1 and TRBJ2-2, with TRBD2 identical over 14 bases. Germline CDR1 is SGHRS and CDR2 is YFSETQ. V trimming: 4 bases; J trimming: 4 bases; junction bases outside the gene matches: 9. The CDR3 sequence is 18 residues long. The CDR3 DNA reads TGCGCCAGCAGCACTAGGACTAGCGGGGGGCCGGGCACCGGGGAGCTGTTTTTT. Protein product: CASSTRTSGGPGTGELFF.

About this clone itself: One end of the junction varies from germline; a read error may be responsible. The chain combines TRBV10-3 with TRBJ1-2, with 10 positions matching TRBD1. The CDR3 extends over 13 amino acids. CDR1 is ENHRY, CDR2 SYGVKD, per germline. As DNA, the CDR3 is TGTGCCATCAGTTTAACGGGACAGGGGTCACCAATCTTC. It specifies CAISLTGQGSPIF.

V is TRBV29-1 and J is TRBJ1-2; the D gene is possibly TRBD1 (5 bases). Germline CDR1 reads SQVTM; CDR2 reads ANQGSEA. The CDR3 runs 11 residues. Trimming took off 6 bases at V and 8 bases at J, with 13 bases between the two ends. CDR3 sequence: CSVTRGGGYTF. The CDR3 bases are TGCAGCGTAACAAGGGGAGGAGGCTACACCTTC.

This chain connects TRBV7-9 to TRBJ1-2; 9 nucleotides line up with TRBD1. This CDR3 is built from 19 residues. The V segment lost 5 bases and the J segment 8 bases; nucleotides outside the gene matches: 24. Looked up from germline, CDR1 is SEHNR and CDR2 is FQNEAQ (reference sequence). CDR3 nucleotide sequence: TGTGCCAGCAGCCTGGGATCGAGGACCGGACAGGGGAGTTCTTACGGCTACACCTTC. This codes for CASSLGSRTGQGSSYGYTF.

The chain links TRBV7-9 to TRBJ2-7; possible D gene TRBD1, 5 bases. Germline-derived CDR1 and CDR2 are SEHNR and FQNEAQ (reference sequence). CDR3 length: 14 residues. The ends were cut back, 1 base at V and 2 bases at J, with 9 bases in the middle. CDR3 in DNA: TGTGCCAGCAGCTTAGGGGGCAGAGCCTACGAGCAGTACTTC. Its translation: CASSLGGRAYEQYF. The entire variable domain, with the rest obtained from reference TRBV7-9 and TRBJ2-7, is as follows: DTGVSQNPRHKITKRGQNVTFRCDPISEHNRLYWYRQTLGQGPEFLTYFQNEAQLEKSRLLSDRFSAERPKGSFSTLEIQRTEQGDSAMYLCASSLGGRAYEQYFGPGTRLTVT.

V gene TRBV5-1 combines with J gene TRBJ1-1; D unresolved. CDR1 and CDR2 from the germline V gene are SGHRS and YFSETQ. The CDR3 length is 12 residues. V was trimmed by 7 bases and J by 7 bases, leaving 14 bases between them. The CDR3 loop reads CASYANRGEAFF. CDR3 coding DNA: TGCGCCAGCTACGCTAATCGGGGTGAAGCTTTCTTT. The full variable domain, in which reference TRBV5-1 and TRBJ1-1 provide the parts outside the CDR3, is KAGVTQTPRYLIKTRGQQVTLSCSPISGHRSVSWYQQTPGQGLQFLFEYFSETQRNKGNFPGRFSGRQFSNSRSEMNVSTLELGDSALYLCASYANRGEAFFGQGTRLTVV.

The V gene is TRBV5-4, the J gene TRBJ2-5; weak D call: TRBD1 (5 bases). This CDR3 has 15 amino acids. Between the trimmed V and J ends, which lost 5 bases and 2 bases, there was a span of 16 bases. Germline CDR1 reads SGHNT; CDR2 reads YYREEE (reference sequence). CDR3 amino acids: CASRSQGALQETQYF. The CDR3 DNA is TGTGCCAGCAGGTCCCAAGGGGCCCTTCAAGAGACCCAGTACTTC.

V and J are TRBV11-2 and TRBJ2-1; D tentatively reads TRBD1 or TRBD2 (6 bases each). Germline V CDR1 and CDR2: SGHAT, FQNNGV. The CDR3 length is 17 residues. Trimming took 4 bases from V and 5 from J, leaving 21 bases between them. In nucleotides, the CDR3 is TGTGCCAGCAGCTCAGAACCCGCCACGGGGGCCCACAATGAGCAGTTCTTC. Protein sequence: CASSSEPATGAHNEQFF.

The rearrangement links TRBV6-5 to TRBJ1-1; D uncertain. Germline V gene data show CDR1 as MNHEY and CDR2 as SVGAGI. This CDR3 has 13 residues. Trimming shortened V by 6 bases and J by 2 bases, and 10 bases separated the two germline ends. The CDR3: CASSEVFNTEAFF. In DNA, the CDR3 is TGTGCCAGCAGCGAAGTCTTTAACACTGAAGCTTTCTTT.

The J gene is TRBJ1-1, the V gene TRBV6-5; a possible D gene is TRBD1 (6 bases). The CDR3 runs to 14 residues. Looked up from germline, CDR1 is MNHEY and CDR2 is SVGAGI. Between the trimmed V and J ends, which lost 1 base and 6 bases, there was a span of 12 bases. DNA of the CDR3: TGTGCCAGCAGTTACTATGTTGGGACATCTGAAGCTTTCTTT. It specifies CASSYYVGTSEAFF.

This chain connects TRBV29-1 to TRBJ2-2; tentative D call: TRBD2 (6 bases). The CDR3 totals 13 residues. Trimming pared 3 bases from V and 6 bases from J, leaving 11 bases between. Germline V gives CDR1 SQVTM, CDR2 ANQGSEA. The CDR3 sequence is CSVERDRPGELFF. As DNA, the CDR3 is TGCAGCGTTGAGCGGGACCGACCCGGGGAGCTGTTTTTT.

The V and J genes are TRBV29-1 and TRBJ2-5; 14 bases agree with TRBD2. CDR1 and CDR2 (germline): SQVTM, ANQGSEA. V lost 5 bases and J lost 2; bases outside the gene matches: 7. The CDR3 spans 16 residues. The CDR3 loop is CSVSGLAGGYQETQYF. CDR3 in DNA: TGCAGCGTTAGCGGACTAGCGGGGGGTTATCAAGAGACCCAGTACTTC.

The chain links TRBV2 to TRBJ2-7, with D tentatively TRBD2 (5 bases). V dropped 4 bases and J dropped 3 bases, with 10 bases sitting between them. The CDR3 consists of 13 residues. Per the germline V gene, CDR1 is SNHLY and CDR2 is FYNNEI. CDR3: CASSGVGDYEQYF. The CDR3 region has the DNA TGTGCCAGCAGTGGTGTCGGGGACTACGAGCAGTACTTC.

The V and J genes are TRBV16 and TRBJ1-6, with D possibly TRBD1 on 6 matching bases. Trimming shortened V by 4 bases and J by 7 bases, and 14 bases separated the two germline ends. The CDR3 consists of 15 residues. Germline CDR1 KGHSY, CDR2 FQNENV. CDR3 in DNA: TGTGCCAGCAGCCCAAACAGGGTGGGCAATTCACCCCTCCACTTT. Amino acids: CASSPNRVGNSPLHF.

Here the CDR3 reads CASSRLAGVAPYNEQFF. The CDR3 nucleotides are TGTGCCAGCAGCCGACTAGCGGGGGTTGCCCCCTACAATGAGCAGTTCTTC. The genes are TRBV27 and TRBJ2-1, with TRBD2 matching over 12 bases. CDR3 length: 17 amino acids. V lost 6 bases to trimming and J lost 2 bases; unmatched junction nucleotides: 8. Germline V gene sequence: CDR1 MNHEY, CDR2 SMNVEV (reference sequence).

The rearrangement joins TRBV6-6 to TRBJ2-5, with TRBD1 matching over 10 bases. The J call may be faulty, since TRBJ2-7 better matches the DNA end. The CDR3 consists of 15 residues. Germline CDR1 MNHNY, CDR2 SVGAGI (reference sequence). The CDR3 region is CASRPEDRGTYEQYF. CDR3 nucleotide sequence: TGTGCCAGCAGGCCCGAGGACAGGGGGACCTACGAGCAGTACTTC.

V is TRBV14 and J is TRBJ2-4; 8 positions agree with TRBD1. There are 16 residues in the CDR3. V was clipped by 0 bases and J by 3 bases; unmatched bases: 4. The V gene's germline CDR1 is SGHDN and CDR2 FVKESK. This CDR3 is CASSQESQGVKNIQYF. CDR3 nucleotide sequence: TGTGCCAGCAGCCAAGAATCACAGGGGGTCAAAAACATTCAGTACTTC.